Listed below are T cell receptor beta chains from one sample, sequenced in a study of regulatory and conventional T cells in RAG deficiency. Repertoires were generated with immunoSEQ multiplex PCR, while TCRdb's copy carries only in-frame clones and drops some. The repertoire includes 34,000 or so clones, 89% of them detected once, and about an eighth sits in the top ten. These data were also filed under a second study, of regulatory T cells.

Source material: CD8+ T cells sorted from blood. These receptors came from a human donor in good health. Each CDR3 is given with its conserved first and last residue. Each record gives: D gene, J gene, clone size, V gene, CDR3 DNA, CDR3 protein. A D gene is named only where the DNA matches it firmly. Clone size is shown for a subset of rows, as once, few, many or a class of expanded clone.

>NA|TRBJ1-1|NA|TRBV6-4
TGTGCCAGCAGTGAATTCATGAACACTGAAGCTTTCTTT
CASSEFMNTEAFF
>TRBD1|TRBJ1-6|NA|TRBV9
TGTGCCAGCAGCCCAGGGGGGGAAAATTCACCCCTCCACTTT
CASSPGGENSPLHF
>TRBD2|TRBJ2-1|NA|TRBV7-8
TGTGCCAGCAGCTTTGGGAGGGGCGTCGACAATGAGCAGTTCTTC
CASSFGRGVDNEQFF
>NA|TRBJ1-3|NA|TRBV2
TGTGCCAGCAGTGAAAGGACTGCAGGAACTGGAAACACCATATATTTT
CASSERTAGTGNTIYF
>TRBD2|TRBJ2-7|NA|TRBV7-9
TGTGCCAGCAGTGTAGCGGGAGAAAGAAACGAGCAGTACTTC
CASSVAGERNEQYF
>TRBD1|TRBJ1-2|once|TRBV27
TGTGCCAGCAGTCCCGGGACAGGGTACGGCTACACCTTC
CASSPGTGYGYTF
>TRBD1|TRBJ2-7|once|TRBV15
TGTGCCACAGTGAAAGGACAGGGCCACTACGAGCAGTACTTC
CATVKGQGHYEQYF
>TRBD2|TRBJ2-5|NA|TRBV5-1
TGCGCCAGCAGCTTCGGGGGGTTACGAGAGACCCAGTACTTC
CASSFGGLRETQYF
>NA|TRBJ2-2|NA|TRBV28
TGTGCCAGCAGTGAAGGGACACACACCGGGGAGCTGTTTTTT
CASSEGTHTGELFF
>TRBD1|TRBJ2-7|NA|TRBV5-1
TGCGCCAGCAGCTTGGGGGGGACAGGGGCCGCCTACGAGCAGTACTTC
CASSLGGTGAAYEQYF
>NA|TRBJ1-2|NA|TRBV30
TGTGCCTGGAGTGTAACCGAACCTAACTATGGCTACACCTTC
CAWSVTEPNYGYTF
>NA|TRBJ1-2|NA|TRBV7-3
TGTGCCAGCAGCTTAGTACGGGGTGGTGGCTACACCTTC
CASSLVRGGGYTF
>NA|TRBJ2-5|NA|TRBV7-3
TGTGCCAGCAGCTTCCGGGATCAAGAGACCCAGTACTTC
CASSFRDQETQYF
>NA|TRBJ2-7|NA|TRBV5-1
TGCGCCAGCAGCCAGGCGGTCGGGTACGAGCAGTACTTC
CASSQAVGYEQYF
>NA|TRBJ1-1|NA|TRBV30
TGTGCCTGGAAAACGGCGCGGGCCAATGTCTTT
CAWKTARANVF
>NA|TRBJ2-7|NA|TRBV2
TGTGCCAGCAGTGAAGGAGGAGGGGCCCACGAGCAGTACTTC
CASSEGGGAHEQYF